This T cell receptor beta chain derives from a study of blood T cell repertoires in COVID-19. At the level of the study: T cells, B-cell-depleted T cells, or PBMCs supplied cDNA or gDNA.

Germline V gene sequence: CDR1 LNHDA, CDR2 SQIVND (reference sequence). V was trimmed by 1 base and J by 4 bases, leaving 11 bases between them. This CDR3 spans 15 amino acids. Under the authors' procedure: Amplification from reference gene primers served as the basis for estimated nucleated cell counts. TCRdb's table, derived via immunoSEQ multiplex PCR, lists solely in-frame clones and lacks some. That table supplies the V and J calls and clone size; D and trimming were determined from the DNA. The sample lists about 220,000 clones, 84% occurring once. The chain joins TRBV19 to TRBJ2-1; D perhaps matches TRBD1 (6 bases). This TCR was sampled from a woman aged 55-70 years with acute or convalescent COVID-19. What was sequenced was peripheral blood. This chain's CDR3 is CASSIGQGPYNEQFF. The CDR3 nucleotides are TGTGCCAGTAGTATAGGGCAGGGGCCATACAATGAGCAGTTCTTC.